The sequence of this T cell receptor (beta chain) was determined in a study of regulatory T cells in long-lasting Graves disease. CDR3 regions were amplified by Arm-PCR using iRepertoire HTBI primers to build TCR beta libraries. TCRdb recomputed calls from the multiplex PCR reads with MiXCR, one row per CDR3 protein. The sample includes more than 350,000 distinct CDR3 sequences, roughly a fifth of them seen just once. This clonotype has ten or more counts. The V segment lost 1 base and the J segment 7 bases; nucleotides outside the gene matches: 9. The germline gives CDR1 SGHDT, CDR2 YYEEEE. There are 16 residues in the CDR3. Sample time point: persistent/refractory GD, antithyroid drugs over 5 years with positive TRAb. PBMCs were the source of the RNA used for TCR sequencing.

This chain links TRBV5-6 with TRBJ2-5; 11 positions match TRBD2. The sample consisted of peripheral blood mononuclear cells (PBMCs), taken when the disease was refractory, from a patient treated with antithyroid drugs. This receptor was taken from a female donor with Graves disease. The CDR3 sequence: CASSLPTSGTFVTQYF. The DNA of the CDR3 is TGTGCCAGCAGCTTGCCGACTAGCGGGACCTTCGTGACCCAGTACTTC.